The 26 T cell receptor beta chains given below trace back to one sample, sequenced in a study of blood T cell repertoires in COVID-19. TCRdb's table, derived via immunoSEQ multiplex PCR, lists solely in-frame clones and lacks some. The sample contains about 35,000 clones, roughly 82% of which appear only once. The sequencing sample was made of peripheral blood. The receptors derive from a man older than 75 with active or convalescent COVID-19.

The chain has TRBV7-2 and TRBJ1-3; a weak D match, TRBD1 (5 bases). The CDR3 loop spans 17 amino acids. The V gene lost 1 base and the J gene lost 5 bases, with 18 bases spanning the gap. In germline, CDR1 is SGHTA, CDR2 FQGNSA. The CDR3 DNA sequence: TGTGCCAGCAGCTTAGGAAGCGGGGGTACCTGGAGAAACACCATATATTTT. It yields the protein CASSLGSGGTWRNTIYF.

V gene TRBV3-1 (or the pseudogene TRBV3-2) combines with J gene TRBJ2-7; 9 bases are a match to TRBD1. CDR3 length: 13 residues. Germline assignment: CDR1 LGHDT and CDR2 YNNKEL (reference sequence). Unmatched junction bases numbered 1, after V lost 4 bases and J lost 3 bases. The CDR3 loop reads CASSPDRGYEQYF. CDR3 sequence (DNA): TGTGCCAGCAGCCCGGACAGGGGCTACGAGCAGTACTTC.

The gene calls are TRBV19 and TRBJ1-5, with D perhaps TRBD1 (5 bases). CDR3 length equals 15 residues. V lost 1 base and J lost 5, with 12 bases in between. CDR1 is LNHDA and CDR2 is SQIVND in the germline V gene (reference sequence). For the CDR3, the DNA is TGTGCCAGTAGTATAGGCGGGGGGAATCATCAGCCCCAGCATTTT. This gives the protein CASSIGGGNHQPQHF.

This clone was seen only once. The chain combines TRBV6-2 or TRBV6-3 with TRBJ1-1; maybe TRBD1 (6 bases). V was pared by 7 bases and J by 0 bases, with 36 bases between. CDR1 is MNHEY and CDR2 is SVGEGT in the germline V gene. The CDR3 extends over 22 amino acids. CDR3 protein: CASTPVGQGHGVPLKVNTEAFF. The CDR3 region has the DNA TGTGCCAGCACCCCCGTAGGGCAGGGACACGGGGTTCCCCTCAAGGTGAACACTGAAGCTTTCTTT.

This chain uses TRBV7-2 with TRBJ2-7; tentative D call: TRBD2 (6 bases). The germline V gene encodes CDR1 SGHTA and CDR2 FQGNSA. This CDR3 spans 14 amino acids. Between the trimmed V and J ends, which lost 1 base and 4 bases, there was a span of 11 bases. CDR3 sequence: CASSLGGALYEQYF. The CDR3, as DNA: TGTGCCAGCAGCTTAGGCGGGGCTCTGTACGAGCAGTACTTC.

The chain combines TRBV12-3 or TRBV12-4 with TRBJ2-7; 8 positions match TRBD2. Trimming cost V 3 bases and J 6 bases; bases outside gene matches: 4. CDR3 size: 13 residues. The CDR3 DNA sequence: TGTGCCAGCAGTTTTAACGGGAGGGGCGAGCAGTACTTC. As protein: CASSFNGRGEQYF.

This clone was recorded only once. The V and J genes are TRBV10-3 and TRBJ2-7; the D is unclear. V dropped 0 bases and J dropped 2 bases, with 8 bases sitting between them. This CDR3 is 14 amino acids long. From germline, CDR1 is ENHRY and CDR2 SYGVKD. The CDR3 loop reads CAISESSSTYEQYF. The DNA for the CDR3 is TGTGCCATCAGTGAGTCGAGTTCTACCTACGAGCAGTACTTC.

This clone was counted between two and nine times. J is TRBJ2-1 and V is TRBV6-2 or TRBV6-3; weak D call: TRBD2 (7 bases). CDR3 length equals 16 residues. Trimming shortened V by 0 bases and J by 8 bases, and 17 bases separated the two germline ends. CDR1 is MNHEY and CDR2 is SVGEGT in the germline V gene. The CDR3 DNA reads TGTGCCAGCAGTTACTCCCGGTTGGGCGGGGGCCATGAGCAGTTCTTC. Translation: CASSYSRLGGGHEQFF.

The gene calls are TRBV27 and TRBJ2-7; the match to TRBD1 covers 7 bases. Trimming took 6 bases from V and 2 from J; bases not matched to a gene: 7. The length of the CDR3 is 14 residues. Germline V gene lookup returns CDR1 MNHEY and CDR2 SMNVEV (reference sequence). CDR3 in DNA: TGTGCCAGCAGGCGTCAGGGGGAACCCTACGAGCAGTACTTC. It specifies CASRRQGEPYEQYF.

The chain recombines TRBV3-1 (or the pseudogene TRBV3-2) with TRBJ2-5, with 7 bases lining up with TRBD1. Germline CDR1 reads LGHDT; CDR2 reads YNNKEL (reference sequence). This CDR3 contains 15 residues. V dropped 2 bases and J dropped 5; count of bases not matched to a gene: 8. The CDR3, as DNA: TGTGCCAGCAGCCAACAACAGGGGATGGGGGAGACCCAGTACTTC. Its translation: CASSQQQGMGETQYF.

DNA for the CDR3: TGTGCCAGCAGCTTGTCAGACTCCTACGAGCAGTACTTC. It translates to CASSLSDSYEQYF. V usage is TRBV7-8 and J usage is TRBJ2-7; D gene unclear. The CDR3 runs to 13 residues. Germline lookup yields CDR1 SGHVS and CDR2 FQNEAQ. The V gene lost 3 bases and the J gene lost 0 bases, with 6 bases spanning the gap.

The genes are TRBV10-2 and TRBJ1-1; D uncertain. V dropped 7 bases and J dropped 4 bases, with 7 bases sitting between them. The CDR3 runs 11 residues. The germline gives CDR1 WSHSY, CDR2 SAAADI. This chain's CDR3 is CASMGGTEAFF. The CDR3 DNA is TGCGCCAGCATGGGAGGCACTGAAGCTTTCTTT.

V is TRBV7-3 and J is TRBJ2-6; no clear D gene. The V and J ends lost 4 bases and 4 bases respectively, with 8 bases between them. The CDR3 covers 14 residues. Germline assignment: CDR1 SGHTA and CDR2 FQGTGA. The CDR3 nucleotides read TGTGCCAGCAGCTCCTTATCCGGGGCCAACGTCCTGACTTTC. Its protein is CASSSLSGANVLTF. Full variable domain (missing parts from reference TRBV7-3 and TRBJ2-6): GAGVSQTPSNKVTEKGKYVELRCDPISGHTALYWYRQSLGQGPEFLIYFQGTGAADDSGLPNDRFFAVRPEGSVSTLKIQRTERGDSAVYLCASSSLSGANVLTFGAGSRLTVL.

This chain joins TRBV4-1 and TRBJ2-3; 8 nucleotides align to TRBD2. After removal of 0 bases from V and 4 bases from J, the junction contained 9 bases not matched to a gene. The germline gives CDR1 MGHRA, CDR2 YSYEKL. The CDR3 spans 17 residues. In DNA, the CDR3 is TGCGCCAGCAGCCAAGATCTCGGCGGGAGGAACTCAGATACGCAGTATTTT. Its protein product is CASSQDLGGRNSDTQYF.

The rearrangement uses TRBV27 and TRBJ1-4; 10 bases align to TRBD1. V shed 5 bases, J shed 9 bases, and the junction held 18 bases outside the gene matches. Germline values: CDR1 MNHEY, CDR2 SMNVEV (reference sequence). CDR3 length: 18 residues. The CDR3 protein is CASSRTGTGAGGLKKLFF. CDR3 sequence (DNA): TGTGCCAGCAGTCGAACCGGGACAGGGGCAGGAGGTTTAAAAAAACTGTTTTTT.

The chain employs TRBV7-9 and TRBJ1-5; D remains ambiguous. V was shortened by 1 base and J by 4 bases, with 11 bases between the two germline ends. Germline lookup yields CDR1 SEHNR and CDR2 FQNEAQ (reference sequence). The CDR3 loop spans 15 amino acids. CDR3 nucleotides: TGTGCCAGCAGCTTAGAAACGGAGATTAATCAGCCCCAGCATTTT. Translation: CASSLETEINQPQHF. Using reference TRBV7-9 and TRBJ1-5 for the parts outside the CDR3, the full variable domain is DTGVSQNPRHKITKRGQNVTFRCDPISEHNRLYWYRQTLGQGPEFLTYFQNEAQLEKSRLLSDRFSAERPKGSFSTLEIQRTEQGDSAMYLCASSLETEINQPQHFGDGTRLSIL.

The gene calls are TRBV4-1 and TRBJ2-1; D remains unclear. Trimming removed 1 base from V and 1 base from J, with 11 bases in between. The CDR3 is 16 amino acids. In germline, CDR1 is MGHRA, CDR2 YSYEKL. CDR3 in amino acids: CASSQVDILSYNEQFF. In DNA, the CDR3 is TGCGCCAGCAGCCAAGTAGATATATTATCCTACAATGAGCAGTTCTTC.

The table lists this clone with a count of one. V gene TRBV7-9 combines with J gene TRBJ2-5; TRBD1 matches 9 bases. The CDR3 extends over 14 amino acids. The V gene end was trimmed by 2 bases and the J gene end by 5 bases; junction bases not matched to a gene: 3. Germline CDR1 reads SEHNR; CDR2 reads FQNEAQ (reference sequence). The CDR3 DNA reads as TGTGCCAGCAGCTTAACAGGGGGCATTGAGACCCAGTACTTC. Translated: CASSLTGGIETQYF.

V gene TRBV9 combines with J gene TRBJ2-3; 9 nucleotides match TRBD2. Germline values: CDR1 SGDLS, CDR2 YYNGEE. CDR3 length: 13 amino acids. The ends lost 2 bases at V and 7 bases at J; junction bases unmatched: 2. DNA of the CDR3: TGTGCCAGCAGCGTCTCTAGCGGGAATACGCAGTATTTT. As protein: CASSVSSGNTQYF.

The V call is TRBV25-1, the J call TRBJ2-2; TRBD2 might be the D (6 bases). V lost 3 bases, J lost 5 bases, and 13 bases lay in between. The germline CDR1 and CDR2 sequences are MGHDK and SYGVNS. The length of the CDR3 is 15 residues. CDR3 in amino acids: CASSDQAGLTGELFF. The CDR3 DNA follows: TGTGCCAGCAGTGATCAAGCGGGTTTGACCGGGGAGCTGTTTTTT.

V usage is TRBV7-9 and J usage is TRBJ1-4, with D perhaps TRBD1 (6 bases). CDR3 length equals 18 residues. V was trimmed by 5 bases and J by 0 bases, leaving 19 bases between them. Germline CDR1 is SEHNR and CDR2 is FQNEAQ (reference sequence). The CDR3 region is CASSPGRGGRTTNEKLFF. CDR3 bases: TGTGCCAGCAGCCCAGGGAGGGGGGGGCGAACAACTAATGAAAAACTGTTTTTT. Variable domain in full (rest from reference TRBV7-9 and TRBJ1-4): DTGVSQNPRHKITKRGQNVTFRCDPISEHNRLYWYRQTLGQGPEFLTYFQNEAQLEKSRLLSDRFSAERPKGSFSTLEIQRTEQGDSAMYLCASSPGRGGRTTNEKLFFGSGTQLSVL.

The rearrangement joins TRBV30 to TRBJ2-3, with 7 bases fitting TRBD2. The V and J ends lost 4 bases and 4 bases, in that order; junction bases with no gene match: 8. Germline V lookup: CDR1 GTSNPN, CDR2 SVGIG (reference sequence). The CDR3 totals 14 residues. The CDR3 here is CAWTQAGDADTQYF. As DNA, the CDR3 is TGTGCCTGGACTCAGGCGGGAGATGCAGATACGCAGTATTTT.

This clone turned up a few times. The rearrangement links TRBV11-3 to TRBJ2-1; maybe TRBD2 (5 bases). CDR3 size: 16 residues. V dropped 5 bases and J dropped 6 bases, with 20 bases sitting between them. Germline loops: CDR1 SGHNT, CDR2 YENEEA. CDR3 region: CASSPVASSSINEQFF. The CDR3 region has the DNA TGTGCCAGCAGCCCCGTAGCTAGCTCTTCCATCAATGAGCAGTTCTTC.

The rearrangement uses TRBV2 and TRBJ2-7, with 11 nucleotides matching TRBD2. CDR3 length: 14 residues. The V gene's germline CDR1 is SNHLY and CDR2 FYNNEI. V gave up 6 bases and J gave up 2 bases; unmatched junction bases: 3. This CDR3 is CASSRLAGPYEQYF. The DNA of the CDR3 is TGTGCCAGCAGCAGACTAGCGGGACCCTACGAGCAGTACTTC.

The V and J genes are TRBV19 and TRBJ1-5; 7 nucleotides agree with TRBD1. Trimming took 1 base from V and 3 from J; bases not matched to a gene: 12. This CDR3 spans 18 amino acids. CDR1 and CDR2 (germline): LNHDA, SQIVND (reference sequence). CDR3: CASSIVYVQGENNQPQHF. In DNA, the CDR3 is TGTGCCAGTAGTATAGTTTATGTCCAGGGGGAAAACAATCAGCCCCAGCATTTT.

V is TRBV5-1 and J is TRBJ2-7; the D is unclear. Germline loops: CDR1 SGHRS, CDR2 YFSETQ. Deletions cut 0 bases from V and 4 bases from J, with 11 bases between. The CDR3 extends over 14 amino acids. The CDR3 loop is CASSLASEDYEQYF. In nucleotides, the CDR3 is TGCGCCAGCAGCTTGGCCAGTGAAGATTACGAGCAGTACTTC.